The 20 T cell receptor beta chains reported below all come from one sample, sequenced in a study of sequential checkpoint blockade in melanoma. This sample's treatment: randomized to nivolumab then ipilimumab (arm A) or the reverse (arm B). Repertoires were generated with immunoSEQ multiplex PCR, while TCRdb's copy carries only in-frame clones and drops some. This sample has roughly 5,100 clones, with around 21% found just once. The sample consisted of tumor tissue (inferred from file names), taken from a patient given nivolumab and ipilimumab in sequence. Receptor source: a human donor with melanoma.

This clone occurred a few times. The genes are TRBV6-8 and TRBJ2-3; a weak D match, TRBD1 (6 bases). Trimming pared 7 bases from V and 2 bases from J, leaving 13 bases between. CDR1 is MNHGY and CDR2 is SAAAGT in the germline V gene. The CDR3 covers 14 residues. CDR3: CASKDRSLTDTQYF. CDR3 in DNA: TGTGCCAGCAAAGACAGGTCCCTCACAGATACGCAGTATTTT.

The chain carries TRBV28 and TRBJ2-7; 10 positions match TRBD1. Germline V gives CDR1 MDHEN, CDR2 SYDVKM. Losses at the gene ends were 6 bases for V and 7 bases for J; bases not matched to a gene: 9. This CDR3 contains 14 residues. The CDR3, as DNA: TGTGCCAGCAGGACCGGGACAGGGGTGAGGGAGCAGTACTTC. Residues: CASRTGTGVREQYF.

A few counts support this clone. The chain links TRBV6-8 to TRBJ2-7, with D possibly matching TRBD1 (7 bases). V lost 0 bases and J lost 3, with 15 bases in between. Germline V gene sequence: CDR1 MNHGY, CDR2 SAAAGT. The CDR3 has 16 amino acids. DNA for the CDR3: TGTGCCAGCAGTTACTCGTGGACAGGAGGGGACTACGAGCAGTACTTC. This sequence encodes CASSYSWTGGDYEQYF.

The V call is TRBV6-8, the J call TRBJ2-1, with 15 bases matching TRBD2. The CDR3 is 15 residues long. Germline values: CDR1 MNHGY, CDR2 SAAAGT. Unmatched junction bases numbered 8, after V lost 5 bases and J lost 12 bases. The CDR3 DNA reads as TGTGCCAGCAGTGCTGGACTAGCGGGGGGGCCAGGGCAGTTCTTC. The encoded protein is CASSAGLAGGPGQFF.

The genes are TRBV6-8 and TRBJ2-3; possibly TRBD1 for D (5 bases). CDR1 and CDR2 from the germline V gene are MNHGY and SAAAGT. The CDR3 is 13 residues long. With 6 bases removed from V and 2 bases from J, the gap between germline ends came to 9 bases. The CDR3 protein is CASSRDFTDTQYF. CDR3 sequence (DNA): TGTGCCAGCAGCAGGGATTTCACAGATACGCAGTATTTT.

The CDR3 reads CASSLQGALSNQPQHF. The DNA for the CDR3 is TGTGCCAGCAGTTTACAGGGGGCGCTTAGCAATCAGCCCCAGCATTTT. This chain connects TRBV28 to TRBJ1-5, with TRBD1 matching over 8 bases. From germline, CDR1 is MDHEN and CDR2 SYDVKM. The CDR3 spans 16 residues. The trim removed 2 bases at V and 0 bases at J, leaving 3 bases unmatched. Looking up the rest from reference TRBV28 and TRBJ1-5 gives the full variable domain: DVKVTQSSRYLVKRTGEKVFLECVQDMDHENMFWYRQDPGLGLRLIYFSYDVKMKEKGDIPEGYSVSREKKERFSLILESASTNQTSMYLCASSLQGALSNQPQHFGDGTRLSIL.

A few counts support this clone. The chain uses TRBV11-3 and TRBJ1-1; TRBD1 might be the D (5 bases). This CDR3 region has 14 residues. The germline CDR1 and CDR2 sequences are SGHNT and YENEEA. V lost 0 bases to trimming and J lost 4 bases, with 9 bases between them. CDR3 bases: TGTGCCAGCAGCTTAGAGGCGGGGGGCACTGAAGCTTTCTTT. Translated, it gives CASSLEAGGTEAFF. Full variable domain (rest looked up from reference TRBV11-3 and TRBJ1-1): EAGVVQSPRYKIIEKKQPVAFWCNPISGHNTLYWYLQNLGQGPELLIRYENEEAVDDSQLPKDRFSAERLKGVDSTLKIQPAELGDSAVYLCASSLEAGGTEAFFGQGTRLTVV.

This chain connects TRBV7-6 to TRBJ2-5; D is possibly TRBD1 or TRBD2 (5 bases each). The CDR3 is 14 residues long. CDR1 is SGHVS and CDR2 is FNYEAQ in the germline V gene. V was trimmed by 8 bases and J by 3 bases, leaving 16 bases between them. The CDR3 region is CASARGDRKETQYF. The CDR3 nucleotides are TGTGCCAGCGCGAGGGGTGACAGAAAAGAGACCCAGTACTTC.

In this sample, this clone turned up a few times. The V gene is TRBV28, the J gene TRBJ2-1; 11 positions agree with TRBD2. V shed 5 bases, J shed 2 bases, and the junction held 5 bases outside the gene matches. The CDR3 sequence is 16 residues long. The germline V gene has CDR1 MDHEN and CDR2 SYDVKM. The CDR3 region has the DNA TGTGCCAGCAGTCCCTTAGCGGGGGGGCCCTACAATGAGCAGTTCTTC. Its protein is CASSPLAGGPYNEQFF.

The CDR3 spells CASSLIAGTSWNEQFF. CDR3 DNA: TGTGCCAGCAGTTTAATAGCGGGGACATCGTGGAATGAGCAGTTCTTC. The chain recombines TRBV27 with TRBJ2-1; 8 nucleotides align to TRBD2. The CDR3 sequence is 16 residues long. Germline V CDR1 and CDR2: MNHEY, SMNVEV (reference sequence). With V trimmed by 2 bases and J by 7 bases, 10 bases remained unmatched.

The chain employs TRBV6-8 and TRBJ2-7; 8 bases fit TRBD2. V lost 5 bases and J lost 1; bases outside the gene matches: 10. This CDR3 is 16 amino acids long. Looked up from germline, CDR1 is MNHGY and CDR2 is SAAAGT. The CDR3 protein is CASSPPRRGDSYEQYF. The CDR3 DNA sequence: TGTGCCAGCAGTCCCCCGAGGCGGGGGGATTCCTACGAGCAGTACTTC.

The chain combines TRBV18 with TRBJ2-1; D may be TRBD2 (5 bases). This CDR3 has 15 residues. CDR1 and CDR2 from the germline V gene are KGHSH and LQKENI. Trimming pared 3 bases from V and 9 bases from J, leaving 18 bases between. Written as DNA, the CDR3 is TGTGCCAGCTCACCGCGGGCCTCTCTAGAGGTTGAGCAGTTCTTC. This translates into CASSPRASLEVEQFF. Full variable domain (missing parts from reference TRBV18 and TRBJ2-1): NAGVMQNPRHLVRRRGQEARLRCSPMKGHSHVYWYRQLPEEGLKFMVYLQKENIIDESGMPKERFSAEFPKEGPSILRIQQVVRGDSAAYFCASSPRASLEVEQFFGPGTRLTVL.

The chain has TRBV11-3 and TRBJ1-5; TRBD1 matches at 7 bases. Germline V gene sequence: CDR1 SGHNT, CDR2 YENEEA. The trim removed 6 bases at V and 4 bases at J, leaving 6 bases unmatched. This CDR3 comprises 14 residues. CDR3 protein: CASSPDRINQPQHF. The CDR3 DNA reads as TGTGCCAGCAGTCCGGACAGGATTAATCAGCCCCAGCATTTT.

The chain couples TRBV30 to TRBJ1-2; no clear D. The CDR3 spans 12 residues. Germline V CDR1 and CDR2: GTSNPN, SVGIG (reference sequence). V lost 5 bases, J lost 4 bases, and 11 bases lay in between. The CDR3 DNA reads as TGTGCCTGGGCGAGTGTTAGCTATGGCTACACCTTC. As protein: CAWASVSYGYTF.

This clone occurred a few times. CDR3 amino acids: CASRTGQGDEQYF. Written as DNA, the CDR3 is TGTGCCAGCCGCACGGGACAGGGTGACGAGCAGTACTTC. V usage is TRBV28 and J usage is TRBJ2-7; 9 bases map to TRBD1. Germline-derived CDR1 and CDR2 are MDHEN and SYDVKM. Losses at the gene ends were 8 bases for V and 5 bases for J; bases not matched to a gene: 7. This CDR3 is 13 amino acids long.

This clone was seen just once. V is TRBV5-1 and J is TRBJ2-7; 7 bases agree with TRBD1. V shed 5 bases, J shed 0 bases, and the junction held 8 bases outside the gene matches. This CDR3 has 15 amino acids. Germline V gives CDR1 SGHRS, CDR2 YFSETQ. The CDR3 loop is CASRLEGAISYEQYF. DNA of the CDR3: TGCGCCAGCAGACTCGAGGGGGCCATCTCCTACGAGCAGTACTTC.

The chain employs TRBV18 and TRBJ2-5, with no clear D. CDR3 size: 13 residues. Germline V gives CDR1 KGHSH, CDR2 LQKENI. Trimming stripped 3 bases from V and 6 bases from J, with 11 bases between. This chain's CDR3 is CASSPSNSKTQYF. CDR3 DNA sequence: TGTGCCAGCTCACCCTCTAATAGTAAGACCCAGTACTTC.

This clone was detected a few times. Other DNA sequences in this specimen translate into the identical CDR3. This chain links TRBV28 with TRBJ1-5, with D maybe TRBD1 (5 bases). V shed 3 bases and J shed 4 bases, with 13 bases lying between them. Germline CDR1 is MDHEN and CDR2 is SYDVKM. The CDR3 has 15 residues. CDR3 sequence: CASSLLPGGNQPQHF. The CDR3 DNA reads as TGTGCCAGCAGTTTGCTGCCTGGGGGTAATCAGCCCCAGCATTTT.

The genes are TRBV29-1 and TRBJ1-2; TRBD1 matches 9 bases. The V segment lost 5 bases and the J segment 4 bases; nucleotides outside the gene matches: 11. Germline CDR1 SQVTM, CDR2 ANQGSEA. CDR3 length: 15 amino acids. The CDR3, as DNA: TGCAGCGTTCACCGGGGACAGGGTTTAAGCTATGGCTACACCTTC. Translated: CSVHRGQGLSYGYTF.

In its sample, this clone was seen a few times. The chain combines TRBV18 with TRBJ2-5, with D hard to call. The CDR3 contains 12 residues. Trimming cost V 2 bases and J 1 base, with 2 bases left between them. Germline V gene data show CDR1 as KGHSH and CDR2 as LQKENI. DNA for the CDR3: TGTGCCAGCTCACCAGTCCAAGAGACCCAGTACTTC. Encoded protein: CASSPVQETQYF.